This is a list of T cell receptor beta chains from one sample in a study of blood T cell repertoires in COVID-19. The table came from immunoSEQ multiplex PCR; TCRdb's copy has only in-frame clones and leaves some out. The top ten hold 2.6% of the sample, which has approximately 320,000 clones, around nine tenths seen once. Input material: PBMCs or T cells enriched from blood (not recorded which). The receptors shown here come from a man in his 60s who had recovered from COVID-19. Each CDR3 is given with its conserved first and last residue. Each record gives: clone size, D gene, V gene, J gene, CDR3 DNA, CDR3 protein. A D gene is named only where the DNA matches it firmly. Not every row has a clone size; where given, it reads once, few, many or a size class.

abundance: .; d_gene: TRBD1; v_gene: TRBV6-5; j_gene: TRBJ1-2; CDR3nt: TGTGCCAGCAGTTGGGGACAGGGATTTGGGGGCTACACCTTC; CDR3aa: CASSWGQGFGGYTF
abundance: .; d_gene: TRBD1; v_gene: TRBV11-1; j_gene: TRBJ1-1; CDR3nt: TGTGCCAGCAGCTCGGACAGGGTGAGCACTGAAGCTTTCTTT; CDR3aa: CASSSDRVSTEAFF
abundance: .; d_gene: .; v_gene: TRBV7-2; j_gene: TRBJ2-5; CDR3nt: TGTGCCAGCAGCTTAGCAGGGGCGGCAGAGACCCAGTACTTC; CDR3aa: CASSLAGAAETQYF
abundance: .; d_gene: TRBD1; v_gene: TRBV24-1; j_gene: TRBJ2-1; CDR3nt: TGTGCCACCAGTGACGCGATCGAACCGGGACAGGGATACAATGAGCAGTTCTTC; CDR3aa: CATSDAIEPGQGYNEQFF
abundance: .; d_gene: TRBD1; v_gene: TRBV6-2/TRBV6-3; j_gene: TRBJ2-1; CDR3nt: TGTGCCAGCAGTTATTCGGGACAGTCCTTTGATGAGCAGTTCTTC; CDR3aa: CASSYSGQSFDEQFF
abundance: .; d_gene: .; v_gene: TRBV5-1; j_gene: TRBJ1-1; CDR3nt: TGCGCCAGCAGCTCCGAACAGAACACTGAAGCTTTCTTT; CDR3aa: CASSSEQNTEAFF
abundance: .; d_gene: .; v_gene: TRBV5-1; j_gene: TRBJ2-6; CDR3nt: TGCGCCAGCAGCTTTCAAGCCTCTGGGGCCAACGTCCTGACTTTC; CDR3aa: CASSFQASGANVLTF
abundance: .; d_gene: TRBD2; v_gene: TRBV9; j_gene: TRBJ2-5; CDR3nt: TGTGCCAGCAGCGTAGGCACAGGACTAGCGGAGGTATACCAAGAGACCCAGTACTTC; CDR3aa: CASSVGTGLAEVYQETQYF
abundance: .; d_gene: .; v_gene: TRBV4-1; j_gene: TRBJ2-7; CDR3nt: TGCGCCAGCAGCCAAGCACAGGGATACTACGAGCAGTACTTC; CDR3aa: CASSQAQGYYEQYF
abundance: .; d_gene: .; v_gene: TRBV6-1; j_gene: TRBJ2-5; CDR3nt: TGTGCCAGCAGTGAACAGGGTCTGAACGTTTGGGAGACCCAGTACTTC; CDR3aa: CASSEQGLNVWETQYF
abundance: .; d_gene: .; v_gene: TRBV10-1; j_gene: TRBJ1-1; CDR3nt: TGCGCCAGCAGTGAGTTACAGAACACTGAAGCTTTCTTT; CDR3aa: CASSELQNTEAFF
abundance: .; d_gene: .; v_gene: TRBV5-1; j_gene: TRBJ2-6; CDR3nt: TGCGCCAGCAGCTTGGTGTCAGGGGTCGGGGCCAACGTCCTGACTTTC; CDR3aa: CASSLVSGVGANVLTF
abundance: .; d_gene: .; v_gene: TRBV5-1; j_gene: TRBJ2-1; CDR3nt: TGCGCCAGCAGCTTCACCACGAGCTCCTACAATGAGCAGTTCTTC; CDR3aa: CASSFTTSSYNEQFF
abundance: few; d_gene: .; v_gene: TRBV4-3; j_gene: TRBJ2-2; CDR3nt: TGCGCCAGCCGACAGAACACCGGGGAGCTGTTTTTT; CDR3aa: CASRQNTGELFF
abundance: .; d_gene: .; v_gene: TRBV12-3/TRBV12-4; j_gene: TRBJ1-1; CDR3nt: TGTGCCAGCAGTTCCCGCCGGGACACTGAAGCTTTCTTT; CDR3aa: CASSSRRDTEAFF
abundance: .; d_gene: TRBD1; v_gene: TRBV5-1; j_gene: TRBJ2-7; CDR3nt: TGCGCCAGCAGCCTATGGGACAGCTTCTACGAGCAGTACTTC; CDR3aa: CASSLWDSFYEQYF
abundance: .; d_gene: TRBD2; v_gene: TRBV5-4; j_gene: TRBJ2-2; CDR3nt: TGTGCCAGCAGTTTTTGGCGGGGGGGCATCCCCGGGGAGCTGTTTTTT; CDR3aa: CASSFWRGGIPGELFF
abundance: .; d_gene: TRBD1; v_gene: TRBV6-5; j_gene: TRBJ1-5; CDR3nt: TGTGCCAGCAGAATAGGACAGGGGGTCAATCAGCCCCAGCATTTT; CDR3aa: CASRIGQGVNQPQHF
abundance: .; d_gene: .; v_gene: TRBV9; j_gene: TRBJ1-5; CDR3nt: TGTGCCAGCAGCGGCGGCTCCTCAATTCAGCCCCAGCATTTT; CDR3aa: CASSGGSSIQPQHF
abundance: few; d_gene: .; v_gene: TRBV20-1; j_gene: TRBJ2-2; CDR3nt: TGCAGTGCTAGTAAAGCGCCAAACACCGGGGAGCTGTTTTTT; CDR3aa: CSASKAPNTGELFF
abundance: few; d_gene: .; v_gene: TRBV21-1; j_gene: TRBJ2-7; CDR3nt: TGTGCCAGCAGCAAGGGTGGAGGGACAGGCCCCTACGAGCAGTACTTC; CDR3aa: CASSKGGGTGPYEQYF
abundance: .; d_gene: TRBD1; v_gene: TRBV6-5; j_gene: TRBJ2-5; CDR3nt: TGTGCCAGCAGTTACCGGAGGACAGGGGGCAGAGAGACCCAGTACTTC; CDR3aa: CASSYRRTGGRETQYF
abundance: .; d_gene: TRBD1; v_gene: TRBV6-5; j_gene: TRBJ2-3; CDR3nt: TGTGCCAGCAGAGACGGACAGGGCCCGCAGGATACGCAGTATTTT; CDR3aa: CASRDGQGPQDTQYF
abundance: .; d_gene: .; v_gene: TRBV7-2; j_gene: TRBJ1-3; CDR3nt: TGTGCCAGCAGCTTAGCAGGGGCGATAAGCTCTGGAAACACCATATATTTT; CDR3aa: CASSLAGAISSGNTIYF
abundance: once; d_gene: .; v_gene: TRBV9; j_gene: TRBJ2-3; CDR3nt: TGTGCCAGCAGCGTTTGGACTGGGGTGCCAGATACGCAGTATTTT; CDR3aa: CASSVWTGVPDTQYF
abundance: .; d_gene: .; v_gene: TRBV24-1; j_gene: TRBJ2-1; CDR3nt: TGTGCCACCAGTGATGCCGCTAGGCCCTACAATGAGCAGTTCTTC; CDR3aa: CATSDAARPYNEQFF
abundance: .; d_gene: .; v_gene: TRBV5-1; j_gene: TRBJ1-1; CDR3nt: TGCGCCAGCAGCCCAAACCTCGACAGCCTGAACACTGAAGCTTTCTTT; CDR3aa: CASSPNLDSLNTEAFF
abundance: .; d_gene: .; v_gene: TRBV2; j_gene: TRBJ1-5; CDR3nt: TGTGCCAGCAGTGGTAGGGGTCAGCCCCAGCATTTT; CDR3aa: CASSGRGQPQHF
abundance: .; d_gene: TRBD2; v_gene: TRBV5-1; j_gene: TRBJ2-1; CDR3nt: TGCGCCAGCAGCTTGGCGGCGGGAGGGCGCAATGAGCAGTTCTTC; CDR3aa: CASSLAAGGRNEQFF
abundance: .; d_gene: .; v_gene: TRBV9; j_gene: TRBJ2-5; CDR3nt: TGTGCCAGCAGCGTAGATGGACTTGGAGAGACCCAGTACTTC; CDR3aa: CASSVDGLGETQYF
abundance: .; d_gene: TRBD1; v_gene: TRBV3-1/TRBV3-2; j_gene: TRBJ2-5; CDR3nt: TGTGCCAGCAGGGACTGGGGACAGCCCGTGGATGGGACCCAGTACTTC; CDR3aa: CASRDWGQPVDGTQYF
abundance: .; d_gene: .; v_gene: TRBV27; j_gene: TRBJ2-7; CDR3nt: TGTGCCAGCAGACCTTCCGGGGCGGGATCCTACGAGCAGTACTTC; CDR3aa: CASRPSGAGSYEQYF
abundance: .; d_gene: .; v_gene: TRBV19; j_gene: TRBJ1-3; CDR3nt: TGTGCCAGTAGTATAGGAGGGTTCTCTGGAAACACCATATATTTT; CDR3aa: CASSIGGFSGNTIYF
abundance: few; d_gene: TRBD1; v_gene: TRBV29-1; j_gene: TRBJ1-1; CDR3nt: TGCAGCGTTGAGGGACAGGGGGGCACTGAAGCTTTCTTT; CDR3aa: CSVEGQGGTEAFF
abundance: .; d_gene: TRBD2; v_gene: TRBV5-1; j_gene: TRBJ2-3; CDR3nt: TGCGCCAGCAGTGCTAGCGGAAGCACAGATACGCAGTATTTT; CDR3aa: CASSASGSTDTQYF
abundance: .; d_gene: TRBD1; v_gene: TRBV30; j_gene: TRBJ1-6; CDR3nt: TGTGCCTGGGCCCTCGGACAGGGCGGCTCACCCCTCCACTTT; CDR3aa: CAWALGQGGSPLHF
abundance: .; d_gene: .; v_gene: TRBV27; j_gene: TRBJ1-1; CDR3nt: TGTGCCAGCAGGGAACAGGTGTCACTGAACACTGAAGCTTTCTTT; CDR3aa: CASREQVSLNTEAFF
abundance: .; d_gene: TRBD1; v_gene: TRBV18; j_gene: TRBJ1-1; CDR3nt: TGTGCCAGCTCACTATCGCAACAGGGGGGGGTCACTGAAGCTTTCTTT; CDR3aa: CASSLSQQGGVTEAFF
abundance: .; d_gene: .; v_gene: TRBV11-2; j_gene: TRBJ1-1; CDR3nt: TGTGCCAGCAGCTTAGATCTGAGAAACGAAGCTTTCTTT; CDR3aa: CASSLDLRNEAFF
abundance: .; d_gene: .; v_gene: TRBV6-5; j_gene: TRBJ1-1; CDR3nt: TGTGCCAGCAGGCCGGACTGGGAACAAGGTGAAGCTTTCTTT; CDR3aa: CASRPDWEQGEAFF
abundance: .; d_gene: .; v_gene: TRBV18; j_gene: TRBJ1-2; CDR3nt: TGTGCCAGCTCACCAGTCGGGACTAACTATGGCTACACCTTC; CDR3aa: CASSPVGTNYGYTF
abundance: .; d_gene: .; v_gene: TRBV20-1; j_gene: TRBJ1-4; CDR3nt: TGCAGTGTCTATAGTGGTGAAAAACTGTTTTTT; CDR3aa: CSVYSGEKLFF